This TCR beta chain was observed in a study of cytomegalovirus exposure and HLA in healthy donors (dated by TCRdb to 2015 to 2018). Background for the entire study: A later analysis indicated that the 95 to 150 validation repertoires were generated on the platform also employed for the roughly 650 repertoires of the first cohort. The aim of the study was to test whether cataloging public T cell receptors could identify signatures of past pathogen exposure. In addition to the first cohort of 666 subjects, a separate validation cohort of about 120 different subjects was used. The study combined high-throughput TCR immunosequencing, statistical association of individual TCRs with disease status, and machine learning to predict cytomegalovirus infection status. Here is what the overall study found, with its caveats: The authors suggested that the approach could potentially be extended to other disease states and immunological phenotypes. In the study, some 180 TCR beta chains were listed as associated with cytomegalovirus. In vitro tests confirmed that three of the cytomegalovirus-associated TCR beta chains recognize cytomegalovirus antigens. Across donors, most TCR sequences were observed very rarely, whereas some public TCRs were present in many individuals. Subsequent analysis determined that TCRs grouped into clusters in the first cohort also showed a tendency toward co-occurrence across the roughly 120 validation repertoires, and approximately 94% of cluster scores exceeded 0. All 120 or so repertoires were used to score co-occurrence in the validation cohort in a later analysis, because that analysis had no HLA typing for the cohort. Cytomegalovirus status was reported to be diagnosed by the classifier with high specificity and sensitivity in both the original and validation cohorts.

With respect to this clone: Its antigen has not been determined. No per-base quality is available; no much larger clone lies one base away.

Separate from the roughly 650-subject first cohort, the validation cohort of more than 90 subjects was the group to which the donors belonged. The germline V gene specifies SNHLY as CDR1 and FYNNEI as CDR2. Germline trimming amounts to 10 bases on V and 8 bases on J, with 6 as the count of junction bases outside the gene matches. From cysteine to phenylalanine, the CDR3 is 11 amino acids long. The CDR3 DNA has 33 bases and is translated from base 1. Library method: the immunoSEQ multiplex PCR assay. The authors processed their data as follows. A statistical classification framework was built to diagnose cytomegalovirus status from the catalog of TCR beta chain sequences. This immuneACCESS table, as held by TCRdb, lists in-frame sequences with V and J called but not all clones. Of the missing ones, under half trace to an unresolved V gene in checked studies; the others have no known cause. The V and J calls and clone size come from that table; D and trimming were worked out from the DNA. In all, the sample holds approximately 200,000 clones, and about 79% of those were seen once. Clones ranked in the top ten supply around 15% of the sample.

Source material: PBMCs. The V gene is TRBV2 and the J gene is TRBJ1-1; the central 8 bases match TRBD1. The TCR was taken from a woman under 40 in good health and CMV-seropositive. The CDR3 protein sequence reads: CATPRTGEAFF. The DNA reads TGTGCCACACCTCGGACAGGGGAAGCTTTCTTT.